The entry below describes one TCR beta chain. The record originates from a study of blood T cell repertoires in COVID-19. The assay was immunoSEQ multiplex PCR, and TCRdb's table has in-frame clones only and misses some. The sample shows 300,000 to 400,000 clones, more than 75% of them seen only once. Germline lookup yields CDR1 SGHRS and CDR2 YFSETQ. This CDR3 contains 14 residues. The ends lost 5 bases at V and 5 bases at J; junction bases unmatched: 9. The chain has TRBV5-1 and TRBJ2-5, with 7 bases aligning to TRBD2. Sequencing was carried out using peripheral blood. This TCR was recovered from a woman younger than 35 who had recovered from COVID-19. CDR3 sequence: CASSYGGSGETQYF. In DNA, the CDR3 is TGCGCCAGCAGTTATGGCGGGAGCGGGGAGACCCAGTACTTC.